What follows are 6 T cell receptor beta chains derived from one specimen sequenced in a study of OX40 agonist ivuxolimab in advanced cancers. Produced via immunoSEQ multiplex PCR; TCRdb's table is partial and in-frame only. The sample has 60,000 to 75,000 clones; 91% are singletons. Sample: CD4+ or CD8+ T cells sorted from blood, taken in a trial of the OX40 agonist ivuxolimab. The receptor source for this set is an adult with an advanced solid tumor such as melanoma, head and neck, liver or kidney cancer.

This clone showed up just once. The chain uses TRBV9 and TRBJ2-3; D gene uncertain. The V gene's germline CDR1 is SGDLS and CDR2 YYNGEE. Trimming removed 3 bases at V and 2 bases at J, with 16 bases between. This CDR3 is built from 16 residues. The CDR3 reads CASSGGSFGVTDTQYF. CDR3 bases: TGTGCCAGCAGCGGCGGATCATTTGGGGTCACAGATACGCAGTATTTT. Looking up the rest from reference TRBV9 and TRBJ2-3 gives the full variable domain: DSGVTQTPKHLITATGQRVTLRCSPRSGDLSVYWYQQSLDQGLQFLIQYYNGEERAKGNILERFSAQQFPDLHSELNLSSLELGDSALYFCASSGGSFGVTDTQYFGPGTRLTVL.

The chain has TRBV4-2 and TRBJ2-2; D unclear. The germline V gene has CDR1 LGHNA and CDR2 YNFKEQ. The CDR3 contains 12 residues. V was trimmed by 3 bases and J by 4 bases, leaving 3 bases between them. The CDR3 nucleotides read TGTGCCAGCAGCCATTCCACCGGGGAGCTGTTTTTT. Its translation is CASSHSTGELFF.

The V call is TRBV15, the J call TRBJ1-3; the match to TRBD1 covers 7 bases. Germline CDR1 reads LNHNV; CDR2 reads YYDKDF (reference sequence). The CDR3 extends over 16 amino acids. The J segment lost 4 bases and the V segment lost 1 base, leaving 7 bases of the junction unmatched. CDR3 nucleotide sequence: TGTGCCACCAGCAGAGCTGGTGAGGGGGCGGGAAACACCATATATTTT. This gives the protein CATSRAGEGAGNTIYF.

The V and J genes are TRBV28 and TRBJ1-2, with 8 bases aligning to TRBD1. Per the germline V gene, CDR1 is MDHEN and CDR2 is SYDVKM. The length of the CDR3 is 15 residues. V gave up 5 bases and J gave up 6 bases; unmatched junction bases: 11. In DNA form, the CDR3 reads TGTGCCAGCAGTCTTAGACAGGGGTCTTGGGATGGCTACACCTTC. Translating gives CASSLRQGSWDGYTF.

The chain uses TRBV9 and TRBJ2-2; a weak D match, TRBD1 (7 bases). Trimming took off 5 bases at V and 5 bases at J, with 16 bases between the two ends. The CDR3 is made up of 15 amino acids. Germline CDR1 SGDLS, CDR2 YYNGEE. CDR3 region: CASSSKGAGTGELFF. CDR3 DNA: TGTGCCAGCAGTTCGAAGGGGGCGGGAACCGGGGAGCTGTTTTTT.

The CDR3 DNA reads TGCGCCAGCAGCCAAGCGACTAGCGGGAGACTCAATGAGCAGTTCTTC. Protein: CASSQATSGRLNEQFF. The chain joins TRBV4-3 to TRBJ2-1; 12 bases agree with TRBD2. The CDR3 is 16 amino acids. V was clipped by 1 base and J by 6 bases; unmatched bases: 4. Germline values: CDR1 LGHNA, CDR2 YSLEER.